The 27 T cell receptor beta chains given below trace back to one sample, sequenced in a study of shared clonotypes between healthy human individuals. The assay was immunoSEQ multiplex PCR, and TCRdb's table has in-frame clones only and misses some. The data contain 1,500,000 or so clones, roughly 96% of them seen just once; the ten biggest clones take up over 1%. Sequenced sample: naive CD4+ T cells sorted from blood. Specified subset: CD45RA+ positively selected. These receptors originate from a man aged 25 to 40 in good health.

This chain's CDR3 is CASSSTGGTGYGYTF. In DNA form, the CDR3 reads TGTGCCAGCAGTTCGACAGGGGGCACTGGCTATGGCTACACCTTC. The chain carries TRBV28 and TRBJ1-2; 10 nucleotides agree with TRBD1. V was pared by 4 bases and J by 4 bases, with 6 bases of the junction left unmatched. This CDR3 comprises 15 residues. The germline V gene encodes CDR1 MDHEN and CDR2 SYDVKM.

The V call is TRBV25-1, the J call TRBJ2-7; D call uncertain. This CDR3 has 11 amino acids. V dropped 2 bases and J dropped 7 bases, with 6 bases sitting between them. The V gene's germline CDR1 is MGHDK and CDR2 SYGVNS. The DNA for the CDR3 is TGTGCCAGCAGTGAAGGCCCAGAGCAGTACTTC. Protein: CASSEGPEQYF.

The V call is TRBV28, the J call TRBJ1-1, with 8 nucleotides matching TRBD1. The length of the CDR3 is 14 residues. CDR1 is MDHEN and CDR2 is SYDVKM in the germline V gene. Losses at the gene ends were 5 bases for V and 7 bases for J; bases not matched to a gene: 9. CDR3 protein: CASSDSGTGYEAFF. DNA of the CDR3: TGTGCCAGCAGTGACTCCGGGACAGGCTATGAAGCTTTCTTT.

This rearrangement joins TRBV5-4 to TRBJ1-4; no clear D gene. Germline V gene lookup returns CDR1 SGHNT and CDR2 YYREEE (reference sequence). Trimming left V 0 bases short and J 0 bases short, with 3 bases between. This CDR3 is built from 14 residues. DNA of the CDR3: TGTGCCAGCAGCTTGGCCACAACTAATGAAAAACTGTTTTTT. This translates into CASSLATTNEKLFF. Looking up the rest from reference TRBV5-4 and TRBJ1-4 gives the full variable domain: ETGVTQSPTHLIKTRGQQVTLRCSSQSGHNTVSWYQQALGQGPQFIFQYYREEENGRGNFPPRFSGLQFPNYSSELNVNALELDDSALYLCASSLATTNEKLFFGSGTQLSVL.

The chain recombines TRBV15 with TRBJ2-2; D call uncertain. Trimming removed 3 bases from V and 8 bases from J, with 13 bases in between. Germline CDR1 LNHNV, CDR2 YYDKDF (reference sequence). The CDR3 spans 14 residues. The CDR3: CATSSLTREGELFF. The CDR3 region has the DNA TGTGCCACCAGCAGCTTGACCAGAGAAGGGGAGCTGTTTTTT.

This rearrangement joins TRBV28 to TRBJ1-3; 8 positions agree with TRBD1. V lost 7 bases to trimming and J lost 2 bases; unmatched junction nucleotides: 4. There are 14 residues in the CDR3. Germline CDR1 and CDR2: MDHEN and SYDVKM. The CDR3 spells CASNRQGPGNTIYF. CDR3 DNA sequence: TGTGCCAGCAACAGACAGGGGCCTGGAAACACCATATATTTT. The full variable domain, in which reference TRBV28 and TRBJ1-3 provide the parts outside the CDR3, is DVKVTQSSRYLVKRTGEKVFLECVQDMDHENMFWYRQDPGLGLRLIYFSYDVKMKEKGDIPEGYSVSREKKERFSLILESASTNQTSMYLCASNRQGPGNTIYFGEGSWLTVV.

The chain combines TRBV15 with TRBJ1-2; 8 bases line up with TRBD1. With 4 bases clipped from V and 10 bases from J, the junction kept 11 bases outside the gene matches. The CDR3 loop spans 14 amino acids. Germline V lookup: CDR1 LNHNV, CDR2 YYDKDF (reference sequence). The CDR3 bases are TGTGCCACCAGCAAGGGGGACAGGCGTTCCGACTACACCTTC. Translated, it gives CATSKGDRRSDYTF.

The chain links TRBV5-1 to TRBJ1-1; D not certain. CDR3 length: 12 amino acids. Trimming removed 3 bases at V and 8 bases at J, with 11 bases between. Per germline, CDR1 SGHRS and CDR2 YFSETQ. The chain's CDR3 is CASSYPNLEAFF. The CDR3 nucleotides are TGCGCCAGCAGCTACCCGAACCTGGAAGCTTTCTTT.

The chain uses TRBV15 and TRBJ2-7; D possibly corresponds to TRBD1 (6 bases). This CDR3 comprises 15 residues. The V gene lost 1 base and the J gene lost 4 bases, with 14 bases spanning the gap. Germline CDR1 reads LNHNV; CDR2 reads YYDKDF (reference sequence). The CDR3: CATSRGKQGPYEQYF. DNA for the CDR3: TGTGCCACCAGCAGAGGCAAACAGGGCCCATACGAGCAGTACTTC.

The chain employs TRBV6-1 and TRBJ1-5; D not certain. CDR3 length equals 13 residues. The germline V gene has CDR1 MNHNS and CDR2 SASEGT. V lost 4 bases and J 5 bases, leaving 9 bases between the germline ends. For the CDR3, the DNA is TGTGCCAGCAGTGCGGACCTCGATCAGCCCCAGCATTTT. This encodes CASSADLDQPQHF.

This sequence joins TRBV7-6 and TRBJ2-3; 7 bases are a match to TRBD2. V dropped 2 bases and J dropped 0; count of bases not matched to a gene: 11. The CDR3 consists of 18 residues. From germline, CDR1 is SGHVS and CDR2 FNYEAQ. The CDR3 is CASSLMAGVGSSTDTQYF. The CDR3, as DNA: TGTGCCAGCAGCTTAATGGCGGGAGTGGGCTCTAGCACAGATACGCAGTATTTT.

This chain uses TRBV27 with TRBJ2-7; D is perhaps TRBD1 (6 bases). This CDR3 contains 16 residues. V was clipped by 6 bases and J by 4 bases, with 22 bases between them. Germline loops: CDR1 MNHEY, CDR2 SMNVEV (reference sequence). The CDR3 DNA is TGTGCCAGCAGGTTGAGGGGGTCCGTACCGCCGTACGAGCAGTACTTC. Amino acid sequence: CASRLRGSVPPYEQYF.

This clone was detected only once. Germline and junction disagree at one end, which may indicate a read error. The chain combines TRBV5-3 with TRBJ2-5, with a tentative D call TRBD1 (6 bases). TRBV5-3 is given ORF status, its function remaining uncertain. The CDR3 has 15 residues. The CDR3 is CASSSGQSAQETQYF. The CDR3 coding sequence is TGTGCCAGCAGCTCCGGACAGTCGGCCCAAGAGACCCAGTACTTC.

The CDR3, as DNA: TGTGCCAGCTCATCGGACAGGGCTCAGCCCCAGCATTTT. This codes for CASSSDRAQPQHF. The chain uses TRBV18 and TRBJ1-5; 8 bases are shared with TRBD1. CDR1 is KGHSH, CDR2 LQKENI, per germline. Losses at the gene ends were 5 bases for V and 6 bases for J; bases not matched to a gene: 3. This CDR3 spans 13 amino acids.

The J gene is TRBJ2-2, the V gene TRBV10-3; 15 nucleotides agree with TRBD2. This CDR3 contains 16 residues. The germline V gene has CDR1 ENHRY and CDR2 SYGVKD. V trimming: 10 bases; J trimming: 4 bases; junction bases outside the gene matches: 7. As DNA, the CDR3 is TGTGCCACAGAAGGACTAGCGGGAGGGAGCACCGGGGAGCTGTTTTTT. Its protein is CATEGLAGGSTGELFF.

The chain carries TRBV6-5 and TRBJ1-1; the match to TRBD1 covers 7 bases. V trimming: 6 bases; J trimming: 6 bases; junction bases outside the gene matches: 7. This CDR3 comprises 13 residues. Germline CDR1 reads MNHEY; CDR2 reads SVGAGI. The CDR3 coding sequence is TGTGCCAGCAGGGGACAGTATCAGTCTGAAGCTTTCTTT. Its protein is CASRGQYQSEAFF.

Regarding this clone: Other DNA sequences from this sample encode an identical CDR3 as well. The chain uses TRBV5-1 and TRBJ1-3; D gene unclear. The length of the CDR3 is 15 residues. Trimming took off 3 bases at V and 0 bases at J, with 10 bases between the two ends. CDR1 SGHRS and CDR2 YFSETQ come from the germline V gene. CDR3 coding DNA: TGCGCCAGCAGCTCTGGACTAGCCTCTGGAAACACCATATATTTT. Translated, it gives CASSSGLASGNTIYF.

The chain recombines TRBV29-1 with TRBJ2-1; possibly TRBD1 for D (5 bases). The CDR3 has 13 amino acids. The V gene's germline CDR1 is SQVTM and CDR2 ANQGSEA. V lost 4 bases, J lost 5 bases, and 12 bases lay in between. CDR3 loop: CSVGQSINNEQFF. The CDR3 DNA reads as TGCAGCGTTGGACAGAGTATCAACAATGAGCAGTTCTTC.

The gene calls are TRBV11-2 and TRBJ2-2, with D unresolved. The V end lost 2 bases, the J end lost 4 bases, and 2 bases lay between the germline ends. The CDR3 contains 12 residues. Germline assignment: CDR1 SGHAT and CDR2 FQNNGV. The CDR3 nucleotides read TGTGCCAGCAGCTTAACCACCGGGGAGCTGTTTTTT. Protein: CASSLTTGELFF.

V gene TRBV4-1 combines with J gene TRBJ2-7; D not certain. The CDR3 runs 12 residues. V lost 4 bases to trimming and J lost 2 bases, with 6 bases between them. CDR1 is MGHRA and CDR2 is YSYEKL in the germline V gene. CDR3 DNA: TGCGCCAGCAGCCCGTCGGCCTACGAGCAGTACTTC. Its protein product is CASSPSAYEQYF.

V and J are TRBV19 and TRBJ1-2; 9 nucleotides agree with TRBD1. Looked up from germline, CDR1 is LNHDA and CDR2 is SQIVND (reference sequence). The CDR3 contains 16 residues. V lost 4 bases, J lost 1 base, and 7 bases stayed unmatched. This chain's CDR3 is CASSSGTGFINYGYTF. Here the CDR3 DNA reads TGTGCCAGTAGTAGCGGGACAGGGTTTATTAACTATGGCTACACCTTC.

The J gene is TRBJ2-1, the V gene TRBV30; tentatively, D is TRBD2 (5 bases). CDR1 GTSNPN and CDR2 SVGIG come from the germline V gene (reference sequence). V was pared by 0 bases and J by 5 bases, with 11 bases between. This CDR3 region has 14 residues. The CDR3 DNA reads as TGTGCCTGGAGTGTATTTGGACTTGACAATGAGCAGTTCTTC. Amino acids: CAWSVFGLDNEQFF.

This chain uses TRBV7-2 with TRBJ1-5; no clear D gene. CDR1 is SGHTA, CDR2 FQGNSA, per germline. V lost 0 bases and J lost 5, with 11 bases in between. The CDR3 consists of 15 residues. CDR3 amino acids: CASSLAQGFDQPQHF. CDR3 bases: TGTGCCAGCAGCTTAGCGCAAGGGTTCGATCAGCCCCAGCATTTT.

Here the CDR3 DNA reads TGTGCCAGCAGTGCCCGGGACAGGGGTCTGAGCTCCTACGAGCAGTACTTC. Translating gives CASSARDRGLSSYEQYF. The V gene is TRBV2, the J gene TRBJ2-7; TRBD1 matches at 10 bases. J was trimmed by 0 bases and V by 4 bases; bases with no gene match: 9. This CDR3 has 17 residues. Germline CDR1 reads SNHLY; CDR2 reads FYNNEI.

DNA for the CDR3: TGTGCCAGCAGCCAGGTGGAGGGTCCGGACTATGGCTACACCTTC. This codes for CASSQVEGPDYGYTF. The V and J genes are TRBV4-2 and TRBJ1-2; D call uncertain. The ends were cut back, 3 bases at V and 3 bases at J, with 14 bases in the middle. Germline values: CDR1 LGHNA, CDR2 YNFKEQ. The CDR3 runs to 15 residues.

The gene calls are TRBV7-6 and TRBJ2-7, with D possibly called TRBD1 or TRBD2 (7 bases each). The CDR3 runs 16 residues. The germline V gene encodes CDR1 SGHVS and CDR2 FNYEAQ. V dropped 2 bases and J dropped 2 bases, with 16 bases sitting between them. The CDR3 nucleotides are TGTGCCAGCAGCTTATCATCGCAGGGGGGGACCTACGAGCAGTACTTC. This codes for CASSLSSQGGTYEQYF.

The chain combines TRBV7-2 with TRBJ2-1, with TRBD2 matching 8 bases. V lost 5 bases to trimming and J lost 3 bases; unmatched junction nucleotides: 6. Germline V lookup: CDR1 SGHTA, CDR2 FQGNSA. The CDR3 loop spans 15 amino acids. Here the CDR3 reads CASSRPGLGYNEQFF. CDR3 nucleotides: TGTGCCAGCAGCCGACCGGGACTAGGCTACAATGAGCAGTTCTTC.